Reported below is one T cell receptor (beta chain). Its antigen is not identified. Amplified regions were TCR beta CDR3 sequences from RNA transcripts. First-round RT-PCR with HTBI primers amplified the TCR CDR3 region. TCRdb processed the multiplex PCR reads anew with MiXCR; each CDR3 protein has one entry. The data contain about half a million distinct CDR3 sequences, about 20% of them singletons. Germline loops: CDR1 SGHNT, CDR2 YYREEE (reference sequence). With V trimmed by 2 bases and J by 7 bases, 3 bases remained unmatched. The CDR3 consists of 13 residues. These data are taken from a study of T cells in Graves' hyperthyroidism and ophthalmopathy. Turning to the study itself: Blood was drawn when the patient was first diagnosed and still untreated.

Study-wide points: The model forecast ophthalmopathy, anticipating it by a median around 6.5 months before onset. Classification by a 13 V-J model distinguished ophthalmopathy from stable hyperthyroidism.

The chain couples TRBV5-4 to TRBJ2-1, with TRBD2 matching 7 bases. Material for sequencing was blood. This TCR was recovered from a man between 40 and 49 years old with Graves' ophthalmopathy. The CDR3 DNA reads TGTGCCAGCAGCTTTTGGGGGGGGAATGAGCAGTTCTTC. Encoded protein: CASSFWGGNEQFF. Full variable domain (missing parts from reference TRBV5-4 and TRBJ2-1): ETGVTQSPTHLIKTRGQQVTLRCSSQSGHNTVSWYQQALGQGPQFIFQYYREEENGRGNFPPRFSGLQFPNYSSELNVNALELDDSALYLCASSFWGGNEQFFGPGTRLTVL.